This entry lists 17 T cell receptor beta chains sequenced from one sample in a study of blood T cell repertoires in COVID-19. Assay used: immunoSEQ multiplex PCR; TCRdb lists only in-frame clones, some missing. The sample carries 500,000 to 600,000 clones, about 89% recorded once. Sequences were obtained from peripheral blood. The source is a woman aged 50 to 60 with COVID-19, enrolled during active disease.

The chain links TRBV6-6 to TRBJ2-2; D not certain. Deletions cut 7 bases from V and 5 bases from J, with 11 bases between. There are 13 residues in the CDR3. CDR1 and CDR2 from the germline V gene are MNHNY and SVGAGI (reference sequence). The CDR3 DNA sequence: TGTGCCAGCAACCCTAGAGCGACCGGGGAGCTGTTTTTT. It translates to CASNPRATGELFF.

The gene calls are TRBV5-1 and TRBJ1-1; no definite D call. Between the trimmed V and J ends, which lost 2 bases and 0 bases, there was a span of 11 bases. The CDR3 is 15 residues long. Looked up from germline, CDR1 is SGHRS and CDR2 is YFSETQ. The chain's CDR3 is CASSFDYTMNTEAFF. CDR3 nucleotides: TGCGCCAGCAGCTTTGACTATACCATGAACACTGAAGCTTTCTTT.

The chain is built from TRBV4-2 and TRBJ1-6; 10 bases line up with TRBD1. From germline, CDR1 is LGHNA and CDR2 YNFKEQ. V lost 0 bases to trimming and J lost 9 bases; unmatched junction nucleotides: 2. The CDR3 is 15 residues long. The CDR3 DNA sequence: TGTGCCAGCAGCCAAGATTGGACAGGGGGTTCACCCCTCCACTTT. Translating gives CASSQDWTGGSPLHF.

The rearrangement uses TRBV19 and TRBJ1-6; 9 positions agree with TRBD1. J lost 3 bases, V lost 10 bases, and 22 bases had no gene match. The V gene's germline CDR1 is LNHDA and CDR2 SQIVND (reference sequence). The CDR3 runs to 20 residues. CDR3 protein: CATSMAFRDRDDYYNSPLHF. The CDR3 region has the DNA TGTGCCACCAGTATGGCCTTCCGGGACAGGGATGATTACTATAATTCACCCCTCCACTTT.

The V call is TRBV11-2, the J call TRBJ1-6; TRBD1 matches 10 bases. Trimming at V came to 1 base and at J to 7 bases, leaving 1 base not matched to a gene. The CDR3 is 15 amino acids. Germline CDR1 reads SGHAT; CDR2 reads FQNNGV. The chain's CDR3 is CASSLGGQGNSPLHF. The CDR3 nucleotides read TGTGCCAGCAGCTTAGGGGGACAGGGGAATTCACCCCTCCACTTT. The whole variable domain, remainder taken from reference TRBV11-2 and TRBJ1-6, is EAGVAQSPRYKIIEKRQSVAFWCNPISGHATLYWYQQILGQGPKLLIQFQNNGVVDDSQLPKDRFSAERLKGVDSTLKIQPAKLEDSAVYLCASSLGGQGNSPLHFGNGTRLTVT.

The V call is TRBV7-2, the J call TRBJ1-5; D might be TRBD1 (5 bases). Germline V gene lookup returns CDR1 SGHTA and CDR2 FQGNSA. The CDR3 is 14 residues long. V dropped 4 bases and J dropped 9 bases, with 16 bases sitting between them. CDR3 nucleotide sequence: TGTGCCAGCAGCTCTAGGGGACTGGGGGGGCCCCAGCATTTT. It specifies CASSSRGLGGPQHF.

The chain couples TRBV6-1 to TRBJ1-2; 7 bases map to TRBD1. CDR1 and CDR2 from the germline V gene are MNHNS and SASEGT. J lost 5 bases, V lost 0 bases, and 12 bases had no gene match. This CDR3 has 17 amino acids. The CDR3 sequence: CASSEADRTSTLYGYTF. CDR3 coding DNA: TGTGCCAGCAGTGAAGCGGACAGGACCAGTACCCTTTATGGCTACACCTTC.

This clone showed up just once. V is TRBV5-4 and J is TRBJ1-1; D gene unclear. The V and J ends lost 3 bases and 3 bases respectively, with 15 bases between them. The CDR3 consists of 15 residues. The V gene's germline CDR1 is SGHNT and CDR2 YYREEE (reference sequence). CDR3 sequence: CASSSPDEPDTEAFF. The CDR3 DNA reads as TGTGCCAGCAGCTCCCCTGATGAGCCTGACACTGAAGCTTTCTTT.

The chain uses TRBV3-1 (or the pseudogene TRBV3-2) and TRBJ1-1; weak D call: TRBD1 (5 bases). V lost 0 bases to trimming and J lost 1 base, with 9 bases between them. The CDR3 has 15 residues. Germline V gene sequence: CDR1 LGHDT, CDR2 YNNKEL (reference sequence). CDR3 region: CASSQDGRENTEAFF. CDR3 nucleotides: TGTGCCAGCAGCCAAGATGGCAGGGAGAACACTGAAGCTTTCTTT.

CDR3 in DNA: TGTGCCATCACCCTGACAGGGGATTACACTGAAGCTTTCTTT. The encoded protein is CAITLTGDYTEAFF. This sequence joins TRBV10-3 and TRBJ1-1, with 8 bases aligning to TRBD1. From germline, CDR1 is ENHRY and CDR2 SYGVKD. Trimming at V came to 7 bases and at J to 3 bases, leaving 7 bases not matched to a gene. This CDR3 has 14 amino acids.

V is TRBV30 and J is TRBJ1-1; 10 bases line up with TRBD1. The germline V gene encodes CDR1 GTSNPN and CDR2 SVGIG (reference sequence). V dropped 5 bases and J dropped 4; count of bases not matched to a gene: 7. The CDR3 consists of 14 residues. The CDR3 DNA is TGTGCCTGGGGAAGGGGACAGGGGATCACTGAAGCTTTCTTT. Its protein is CAWGRGQGITEAFF.

The chain has TRBV9 and TRBJ1-5, with D possibly matching TRBD1 (5 bases). Trimming stripped 4 bases from V and 7 bases from J, with 18 bases between. The CDR3 has 15 amino acids. Germline lookup yields CDR1 SGDLS and CDR2 YYNGEE. The CDR3 sequence is CASSPRPDMGQPQHF. The CDR3 DNA is TGTGCCAGCAGCCCCCGGCCGGACATGGGACAGCCCCAGCATTTT.

The table lists this clone with a count of one. The junction and the germline gene differ at one end; a read error may be behind it. The chain carries TRBV2 and TRBJ1-2, with 8 nucleotides matching TRBD1. The CDR3 is made up of 11 amino acids. Germline CDR1 SNHLY, CDR2 FYNNEI. Here the CDR3 DNA reads TGTGCCAGCAGAAGCCGGACAGGGCTCAGCTTC. Translation gives CASRSRTGLSF.

V is TRBV28 and J is TRBJ2-2, with 10 bases aligning to TRBD1. The germline gives CDR1 MDHEN, CDR2 SYDVKM. After removal of 5 bases from V and 6 bases from J, the junction contained 9 bases not matched to a gene. The CDR3 loop spans 16 amino acids. CDR3 nucleotides: TGTGCCAGCAGTCCATCCCGGGACAGGGGATCCGGGGAGCTGTTTTTT. It is translated as CASSPSRDRGSGELFF.

V usage is TRBV2 and J usage is TRBJ2-1, with 12 bases identical to TRBD1. From germline, CDR1 is SNHLY and CDR2 FYNNEI. The junction had 4 bases not matched to a gene; V was cut back by 0 bases and J by 7 bases. The CDR3 contains 16 residues. This chain's CDR3 is CASSEAWDRGRNEQFF. The CDR3 nucleotides are TGTGCCAGCAGTGAAGCGTGGGACAGGGGGCGGAATGAGCAGTTCTTC.

V gene TRBV29-1 combines with J gene TRBJ2-2; 7 bases agree with TRBD1. The CDR3 spans 13 residues. V was clipped by 5 bases and J by 7 bases; unmatched bases: 7. Germline CDR1 and CDR2: SQVTM and ANQGSEA. DNA of the CDR3: TGCAGCGTTCTGAAAGGGGGCGACGGGGAGCTGTTTTTT. This gives the protein CSVLKGGDGELFF.

The chain links TRBV18 to TRBJ2-7; 7 bases are a match to TRBD2. The V and J ends lost 4 bases and 3 bases, in that order; junction bases with no gene match: 3. Germline V gene sequence: CDR1 KGHSH, CDR2 LQKENI. This CDR3 has 13 amino acids. Here the CDR3 reads CASSQTGGYEQYF. DNA for the CDR3: TGTGCCAGCTCACAAACGGGGGGCTACGAGCAGTACTTC. Together with reference TRBV18 and TRBJ2-7, the CDR3 gives the full variable domain: NAGVMQNPRHLVRRRGQEARLRCSPMKGHSHVYWYRQLPEEGLKFMVYLQKENIIDESGMPKERFSAEFPKEGPSILRIQQVVRGDSAAYFCASSQTGGYEQYFGPGTRLTVT.